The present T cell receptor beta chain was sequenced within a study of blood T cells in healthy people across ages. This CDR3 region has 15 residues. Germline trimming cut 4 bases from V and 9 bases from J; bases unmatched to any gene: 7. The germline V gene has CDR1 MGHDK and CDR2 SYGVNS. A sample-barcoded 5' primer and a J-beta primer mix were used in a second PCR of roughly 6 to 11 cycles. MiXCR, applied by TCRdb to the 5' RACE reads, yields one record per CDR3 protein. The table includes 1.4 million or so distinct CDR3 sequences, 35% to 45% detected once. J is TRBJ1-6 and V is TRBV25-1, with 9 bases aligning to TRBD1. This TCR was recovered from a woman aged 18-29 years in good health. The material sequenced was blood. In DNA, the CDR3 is TGTGCCAGCAGTGTCATGGGACAGGGAGCTTCACCCCTCCACTTT. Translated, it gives CASSVMGQGASPLHF.